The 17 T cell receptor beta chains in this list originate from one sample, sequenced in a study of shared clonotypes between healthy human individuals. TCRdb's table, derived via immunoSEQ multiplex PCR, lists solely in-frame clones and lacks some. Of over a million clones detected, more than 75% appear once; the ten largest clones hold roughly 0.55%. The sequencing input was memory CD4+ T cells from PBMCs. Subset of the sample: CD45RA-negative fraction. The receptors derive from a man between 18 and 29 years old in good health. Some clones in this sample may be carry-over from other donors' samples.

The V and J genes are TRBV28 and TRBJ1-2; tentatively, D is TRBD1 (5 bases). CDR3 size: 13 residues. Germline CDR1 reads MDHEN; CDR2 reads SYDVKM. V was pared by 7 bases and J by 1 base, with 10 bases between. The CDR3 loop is CASNPGNNYGYTF. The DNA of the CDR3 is TGTGCCAGCAACCCAGGGAATAACTATGGCTACACCTTC.

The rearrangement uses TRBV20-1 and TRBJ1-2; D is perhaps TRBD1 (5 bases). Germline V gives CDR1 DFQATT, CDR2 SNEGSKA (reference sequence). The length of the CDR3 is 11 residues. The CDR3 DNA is TGCAACGAGGGGATCAACTATGGCTACACCTTC. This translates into CNEGINYGYTF.

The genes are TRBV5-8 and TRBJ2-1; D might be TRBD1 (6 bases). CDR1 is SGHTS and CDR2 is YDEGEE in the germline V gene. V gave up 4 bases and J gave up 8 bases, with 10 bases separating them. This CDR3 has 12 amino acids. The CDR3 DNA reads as TGTGCCAGCAGCCAACAGGGTTATGAGCAGTTCTTC. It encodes CASSQQGYEQFF.

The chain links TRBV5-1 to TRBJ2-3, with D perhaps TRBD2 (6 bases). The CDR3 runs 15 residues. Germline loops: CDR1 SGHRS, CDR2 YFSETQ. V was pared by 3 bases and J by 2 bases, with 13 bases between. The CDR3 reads CASSSSGGFTDTQYF. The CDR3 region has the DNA TGCGCCAGCAGCTCGTCTGGGGGGTTCACAGATACGCAGTATTTT.

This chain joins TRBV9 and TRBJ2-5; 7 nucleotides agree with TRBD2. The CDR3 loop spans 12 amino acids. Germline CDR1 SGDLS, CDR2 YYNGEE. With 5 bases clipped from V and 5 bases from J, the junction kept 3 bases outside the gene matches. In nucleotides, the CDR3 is TGTGCCAGCAGGACTAGCAGGGAGACCCAGTACTTC. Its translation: CASRTSRETQYF.

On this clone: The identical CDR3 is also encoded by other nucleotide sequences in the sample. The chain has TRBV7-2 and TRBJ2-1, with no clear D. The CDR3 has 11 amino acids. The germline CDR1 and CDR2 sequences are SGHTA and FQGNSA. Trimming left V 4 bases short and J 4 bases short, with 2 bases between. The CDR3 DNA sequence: TGTGCCAGCAGCTATTACAATGAGCAGTTCTTC. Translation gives CASSYYNEQFF.

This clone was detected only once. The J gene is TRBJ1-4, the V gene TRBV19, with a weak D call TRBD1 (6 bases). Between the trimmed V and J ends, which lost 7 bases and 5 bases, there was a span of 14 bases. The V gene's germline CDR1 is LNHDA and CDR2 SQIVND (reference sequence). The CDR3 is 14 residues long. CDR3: CASTLTGANEKLFF. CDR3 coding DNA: TGTGCCAGTACCTTGACAGGAGCGAATGAAAAACTGTTTTTT.

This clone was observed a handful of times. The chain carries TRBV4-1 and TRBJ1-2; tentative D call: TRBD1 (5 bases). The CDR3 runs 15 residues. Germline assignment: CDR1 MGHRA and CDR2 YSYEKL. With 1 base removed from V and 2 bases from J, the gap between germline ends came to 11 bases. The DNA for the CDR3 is TGCGCCAGCAGCCAAGGGTTCCAGGGAAACTATGGCTACACCTTC. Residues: CASSQGFQGNYGYTF.

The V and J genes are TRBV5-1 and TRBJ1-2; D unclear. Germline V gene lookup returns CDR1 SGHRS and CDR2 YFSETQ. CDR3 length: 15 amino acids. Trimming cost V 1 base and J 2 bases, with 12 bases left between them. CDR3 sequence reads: CASSLQPATNYGYTF. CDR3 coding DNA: TGCGCCAGCAGCTTGCAGCCAGCAACCAACTATGGCTACACCTTC.

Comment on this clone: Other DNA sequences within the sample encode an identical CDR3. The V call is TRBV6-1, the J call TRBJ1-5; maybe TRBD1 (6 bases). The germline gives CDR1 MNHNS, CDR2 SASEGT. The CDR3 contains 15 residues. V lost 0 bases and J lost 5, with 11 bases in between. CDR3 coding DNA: TGTGCCAGCAGTGAAGCAGGGGGGGTGGATCAGCCCCAGCATTTT. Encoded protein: CASSEAGGVDQPQHF.

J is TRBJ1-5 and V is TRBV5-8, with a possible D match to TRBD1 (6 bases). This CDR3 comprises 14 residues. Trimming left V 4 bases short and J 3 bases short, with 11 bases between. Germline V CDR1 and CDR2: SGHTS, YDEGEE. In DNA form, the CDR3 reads TGTGCCAGCAGCGCCGGACAGATCAATCAGCCCCAGCATTTT. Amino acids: CASSAGQINQPQHF.

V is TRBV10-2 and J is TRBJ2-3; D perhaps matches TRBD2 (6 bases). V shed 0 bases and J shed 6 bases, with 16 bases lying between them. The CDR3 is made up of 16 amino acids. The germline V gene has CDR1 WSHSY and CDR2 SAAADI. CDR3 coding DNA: TGCGCCAGCAGTGAGTCGACTCGACTAGGGTCTGATACGCAGTATTTT. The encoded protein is CASSESTRLGSDTQYF.

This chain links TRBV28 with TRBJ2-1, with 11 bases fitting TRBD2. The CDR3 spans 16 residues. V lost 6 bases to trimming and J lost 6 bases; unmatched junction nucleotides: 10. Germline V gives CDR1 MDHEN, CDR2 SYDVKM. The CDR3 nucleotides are TGTGCCAGCAGCTTACCCGTAGCGGGAGGGATCAATGAGCAGTTCTTC. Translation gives CASSLPVAGGINEQFF.

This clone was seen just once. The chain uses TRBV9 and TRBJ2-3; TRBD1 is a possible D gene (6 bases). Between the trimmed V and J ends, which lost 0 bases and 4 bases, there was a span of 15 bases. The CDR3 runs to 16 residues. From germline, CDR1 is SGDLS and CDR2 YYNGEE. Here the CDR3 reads CASSVEVGRGADTQYF. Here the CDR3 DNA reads TGTGCCAGCAGCGTAGAAGTTGGCAGGGGCGCAGATACGCAGTATTTT.

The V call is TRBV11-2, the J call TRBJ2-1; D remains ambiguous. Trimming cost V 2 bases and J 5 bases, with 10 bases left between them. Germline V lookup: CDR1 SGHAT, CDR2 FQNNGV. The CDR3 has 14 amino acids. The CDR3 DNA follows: TGTGCCAGCAGCTTATTTCGGGTCAACAATGAGCAGTTCTTC. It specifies CASSLFRVNNEQFF.

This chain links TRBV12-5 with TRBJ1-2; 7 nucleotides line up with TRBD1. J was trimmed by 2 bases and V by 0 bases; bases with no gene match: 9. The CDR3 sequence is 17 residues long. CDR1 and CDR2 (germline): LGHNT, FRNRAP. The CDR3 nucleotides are TGTGCTAGTGGTTTGGTTCTACAGGGGCCTCTGAACTATGGCTACACCTTC. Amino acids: CASGLVLQGPLNYGYTF.

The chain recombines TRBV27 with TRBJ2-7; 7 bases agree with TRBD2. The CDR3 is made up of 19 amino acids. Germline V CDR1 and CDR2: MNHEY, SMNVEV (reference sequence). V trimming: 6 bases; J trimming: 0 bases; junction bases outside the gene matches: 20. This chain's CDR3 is CASRLGPPLPSGSSYEQYF. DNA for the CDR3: TGTGCCAGCAGGTTAGGTCCCCCCCTCCCTAGCGGTTCCTCCTACGAGCAGTACTTC.